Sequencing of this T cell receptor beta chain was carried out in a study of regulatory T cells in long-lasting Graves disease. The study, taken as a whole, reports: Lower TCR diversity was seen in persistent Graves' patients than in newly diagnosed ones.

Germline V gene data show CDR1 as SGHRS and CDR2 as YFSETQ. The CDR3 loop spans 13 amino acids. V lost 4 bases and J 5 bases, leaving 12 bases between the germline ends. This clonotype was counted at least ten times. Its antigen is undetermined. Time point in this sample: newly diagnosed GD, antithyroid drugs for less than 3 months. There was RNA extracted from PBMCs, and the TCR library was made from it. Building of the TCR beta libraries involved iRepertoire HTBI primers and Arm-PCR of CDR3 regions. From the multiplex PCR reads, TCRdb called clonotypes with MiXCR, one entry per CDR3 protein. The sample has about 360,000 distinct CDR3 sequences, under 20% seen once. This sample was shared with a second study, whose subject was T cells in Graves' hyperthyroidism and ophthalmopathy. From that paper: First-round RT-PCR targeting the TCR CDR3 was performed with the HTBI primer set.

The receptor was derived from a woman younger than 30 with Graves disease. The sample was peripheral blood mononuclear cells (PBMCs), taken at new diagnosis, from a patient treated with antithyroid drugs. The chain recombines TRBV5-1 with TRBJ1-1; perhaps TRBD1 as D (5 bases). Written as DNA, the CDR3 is TGCGCCAGCAGCCCCCGATGGGGGACTGAAGCTTTCTTT. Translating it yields CASSPRWGTEAFF.